The 2 T cell receptor beta chains given below trace back to one sample, sequenced in a study of long-term antiretroviral therapy in people with HIV. Run at survey level, the immunoSEQ assay was version v3.0. Clones were sequenced by immunoSEQ multiplex PCR, and TCRdb holds only the in-frame ones, with some missing. The profile shows tens of thousands of clones, 90% of them singletons. The specimen comprised unsorted PBMCs, sampled just over 5 years after starting antiretroviral therapy. The receptors originated from a middle-aged woman with HIV.

The gene calls are TRBV10-3 and TRBJ1-6; D is possibly TRBD1 (5 bases). The CDR3 spans 15 residues. Germline loops: CDR1 ENHRY, CDR2 SYGVKD. Trimming removed 3 bases at V and 4 bases at J, with 10 bases between. CDR3 DNA sequence: TGTGCCATCAGTGAAGAGGCAGGGTATAATTCACCCCTCCACTTT. Encoded protein: CAISEEAGYNSPLHF.

This rearrangement joins TRBV7-9 to TRBJ2-1, with 7 bases lining up with TRBD2. The CDR3 consists of 12 residues. V dropped 4 bases and J dropped 10; count of bases not matched to a gene: 4. CDR1 is SEHNR and CDR2 is FQNEAQ in the germline V gene (reference sequence). This CDR3 is CASSWGGVEQFF. The CDR3 DNA reads as TGTGCCAGCAGCTGGGGGGGGGTGGAGCAGTTCTTC.